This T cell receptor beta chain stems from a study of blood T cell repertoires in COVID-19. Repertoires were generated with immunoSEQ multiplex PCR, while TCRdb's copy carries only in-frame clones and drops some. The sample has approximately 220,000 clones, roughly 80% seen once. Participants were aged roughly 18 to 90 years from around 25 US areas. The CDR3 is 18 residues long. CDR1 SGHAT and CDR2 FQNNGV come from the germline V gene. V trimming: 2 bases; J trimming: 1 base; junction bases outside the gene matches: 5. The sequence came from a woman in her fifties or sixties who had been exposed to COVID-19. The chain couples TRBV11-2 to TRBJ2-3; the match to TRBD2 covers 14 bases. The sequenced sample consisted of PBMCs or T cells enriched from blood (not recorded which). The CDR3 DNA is TGTGCCAGCAGCTTATTGGGACTAGCGGGGGTAGGCACAGATACGCAGTATTTT. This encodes CASSLLGLAGVGTDTQYF.